The sequence of this T cell receptor (beta chain) was determined in a study of cytomegalovirus exposure and HLA in healthy donors. The study, taken as a whole, reports: Follow-up analysis later connected one missense variant in DCLRE1C with trimming of TCR beta V- and J-genes. Specific recognition of CMV antigens was confirmed in vitro for three chains (all CMV-associated).

About this clone: Its antigen is unknown.

The PCR made use of 60 Vbeta and 13 Jbeta primers. Generated by immunoSEQ multiplex PCR, the TCRdb table keeps only in-frame clones and is missing some. The sample contains 150,000 or so clones, about four fifths of which appear only once. Sequencing used PBMCs. The receptor was isolated from a male donor in good health and CMV-seropositive.

The CDR3 bases are TGTGCCAGCAGCGTACAGGGGCGCGGAGTCACTGAAGCTTTCTTT. Protein: CASSVQGRGVTEAFF. The gene calls are TRBV9 and TRBJ1-1; D possibly corresponds to TRBD1 (6 bases). CDR3 length equals 15 residues. With 1 base removed from V and 4 bases from J, the gap between germline ends came to 14 bases. Per the germline V gene, CDR1 is SGDLS and CDR2 is YYNGEE.